In its sample, the clone carrying this T cell receptor (beta chain) was seen once. The CDR3 is 15 amino acids. V lost 3 bases, J lost 9 bases, and 18 bases lay in between. The germline CDR1 and CDR2 sequences are SGHNT and YENEEA. In the study's own analysis: Estimates of nucleated cell counts were drawn from the amplification of reference gene primers. TCRdb's copy holds only in-frame clones and misses some; the assay was immunoSEQ multiplex PCR. V, J and clone size are those of that table, while D and trimming were read from the DNA. In the table there are 110,000 to 150,000 clones, more than 65% of which are singletons. The record originates from a study of blood T cell repertoires in COVID-19. In the study overall: COVID-19 samples from acute and convalescent phases originated in the United States, Italy and Spain. From T cells, B-cell-depleted T cells, or PBMCs came the material, which was cDNA or gDNA.

This clonotype originated in a man older than 75 with acute or convalescent COVID-19. This sequence joins TRBV11-3 and TRBJ2-1, with D perhaps matching TRBD1 (5 bases). The source material was peripheral blood. The CDR3 loop is CASSLGLGVPAEQFF. The CDR3 DNA follows: TGTGCCAGCAGCTTGGGTTTAGGGGTTCCAGCTGAGCAGTTCTTC.